The source of this TCR beta chain is a study of shared clonotypes between healthy human individuals (dated by TCRdb to between 2020 and 2021). The study in broad terms: Three men and two women, aged 18 to 49 years, made up the cohort. Blood TCR repertoires of five healthy adults were deeply sequenced to estimate repertoire size and the extent of clonotype sharing between individuals. To increase sequencing depth and limit assay-specific biases, different laboratories used diverse techniques to prepare libraries and sequence TCR repertoires. Per donor, leukapheresis produced somewhere between about 0.94 and 9.5 billion PBMCs. For each donor, three plates each were used for CD4 naive and CD4 memory, two plates were used for CD8 naive, and one plate was used for CD8 memory.

Including cysteine and phenylalanine, the CDR3 has 15 amino acids. The DNA shown is the 45-base CDR3, in frame from base 1. The V end loses 1 base and the J end loses 8 bases, and a stretch of 16 bases separates them. CDR1 and CDR2 (SGHDT, YYEEEE) derive from the germline V gene. Using the deep immunoSEQ assay, multiplex PCR amplified TCR CDR3 regions from genomic DNA. Genomic DNA extracted from each cell subset was distributed evenly over all wells of several immunoSEQ 96-well plates, and each plate served as one replicate. Each replicate PCR for sorted subsets received around 200 ng genomic DNA, equal to some 32,000 T cell genomes. Purified libraries were quantified with a Qubit 3.0 fluorometer, sized on a Bioanalyzer 2100, and re-quantified with the KAPA Library Quantification kit. Every immunoSEQ 96-well plate was sequenced on a separate single-read 150-cycle Illumina NextSeq 550 flow cell. In the paper's pipeline: Because the immunoSEQ output held only junctional sequences and lacked quality scores, the filtering could not match the filtering applied to full-length reads. Sequences were annotated with PyIR, a Python wrapper for IgBLAST v1.9, and V/J genes and CDR3 were assigned using IMGT germline references. Reads with weak V/J assignments (E-value above 1e-6), missing CDR3, stop codons, out-of-frame junctions, or ambiguous translated residues were removed. V3J clonotypes were defined as sequences sharing an identical inferred V gene, J gene, and CDR3 amino acid sequence. To compute the percentage overlap between repertoires, the number of shared unique clonotypes was divided by the size of the smaller repertoire. RTK rarefaction, the Chao1 estimator, and Recon v2.1 estimates of unobserved clonotypes were used to assess repertoire richness. OLGA was used to compute generation probabilities for all TCRbeta clonotypes that the gDNA method yielded from a few donors. TCRdb provides this immuneACCESS table in a form limited to in-frame rearrangements. Some clones are lacking; in checked studies, under half of them reflect an unresolved V gene, and why the rest are absent is not known. That table furnishes V, J and clone size, whereas the DNA furnished D and trimming. The sample table holds some 2,500,000 clones, of which more than 85% were seen once. Clones ranked in the top ten supply approximately 0.37% of the sample.

A word on this clone: It has no known antigen specificity. Per-base quality was not reported, and no clone a single base away is much larger than it.

What the authors observed across the whole study: Only blood was sampled, and tissue TCR repertoires likely differ from those in blood. Based on pairwise subsampling, the degree of clonotype sharing among donors was expected to be affected by sequencing depth. Incomplete sequencing was indicated by rarefaction of sorted-subset datasets, despite the large sequencing depth. Clonotypes shared by all four sorted-subset donors showed higher generation probabilities than non-shared clonotypes. Sharing across a handful of donors was observed for approximately 5% of naive CD4, 3.5% of naive CD8, around 2.5% of memory CD4, and around 0.42% of memory CD8 clonotypes. Larger estimated clonotype richness was generally found for naive subsets than for memory subsets. Because the study included only a small number of donors, the genetic and exposure-history diversity represented was limited.

Donors were healthy HIV-negative adults with no recently reported acute infections or vaccinations. Every donor was a Caucasian adult residing in Nashville, Tennessee, USA. CD4+ T cells were enriched by magnetic negative selection, after which naive cells were positively selected on CD45RA and the negative fraction was taken as the memory subset. After blood collection by leukapheresis, PBMCs were isolated using Ficoll-Histopaque density gradient centrifugation and then cryopreserved in the vapor phase of liquid nitrogen. Purity and quantity of every magnetically sorted T cell population were checked by analytical flow cytometry. Genomic DNA was isolated from each sorted fraction and quantified by UV absorbance on a Nanodrop 2000c.

The rearrangement combines TRBV5-6 with TRBJ2-1; no D gene is confidently identified. Sequencing was performed on naive CD4+ T cells from PBMCs. Interpreted using the paper, the cell subset or site label stands for: CD45RA+ positively selected. This clonotype was sampled from a man between 18 and 35 years old in good health. Some clones in this sample may be carry-over from other donors' samples. The DNA reads as follows: TGTGCCAGCAGCTTGACTCCCGGCAGGATCGATGAGCAGTTCTTC. It codes for CASSLTPGRIDEQFF.